This TCR beta chain is drawn from a study of blood T cell repertoires in COVID-19. Study overall: Samples came from the United States, Italy and Spain, spanning acute and convalescent COVID-19. T cells, B-cell-depleted T cells, or PBMCs provided the cDNA or gDNA that served as material.

CDR1 is LNHDA, CDR2 SQIVND, per germline (reference sequence). V trimming: 2 bases; J trimming: 0 bases; junction bases outside the gene matches: 3. The CDR3 sequence is 16 residues long. Per the original methods: For nucleated cells, counts were estimated from reference gene primer amplification. TCRdb's copy holds only in-frame clones and misses some; the assay was immunoSEQ multiplex PCR. That table gives V, J and clone size, and the DNA gave D and trimming. The repertoire holds roughly 41,000 clones, with 70% to 90% as singletons. Material for sequencing was peripheral blood. The sequence came from a man between 45 and 60 years old with active COVID-19. The chain recombines TRBV19 with TRBJ1-1, with TRBD1 identical over 10 bases. The CDR3 nucleotides read TGTGCCAGTAGTATAAGAGGGACAGGGGTGAACACTGAAGCTTTCTTT. Its translation is CASSIRGTGVNTEAFF. The entire variable domain, with the rest obtained from reference TRBV19 and TRBJ1-1, is as follows: DGGITQSPKYLFRKEGQNVTLSCEQNLNHDAMYWYRQDPGQGLRLIYYSQIVNDFQKGDIAEGYSVSREKKESFPLTVTSAQKNPTAFYLCASSIRGTGVNTEAFFGQGTRLTVV.